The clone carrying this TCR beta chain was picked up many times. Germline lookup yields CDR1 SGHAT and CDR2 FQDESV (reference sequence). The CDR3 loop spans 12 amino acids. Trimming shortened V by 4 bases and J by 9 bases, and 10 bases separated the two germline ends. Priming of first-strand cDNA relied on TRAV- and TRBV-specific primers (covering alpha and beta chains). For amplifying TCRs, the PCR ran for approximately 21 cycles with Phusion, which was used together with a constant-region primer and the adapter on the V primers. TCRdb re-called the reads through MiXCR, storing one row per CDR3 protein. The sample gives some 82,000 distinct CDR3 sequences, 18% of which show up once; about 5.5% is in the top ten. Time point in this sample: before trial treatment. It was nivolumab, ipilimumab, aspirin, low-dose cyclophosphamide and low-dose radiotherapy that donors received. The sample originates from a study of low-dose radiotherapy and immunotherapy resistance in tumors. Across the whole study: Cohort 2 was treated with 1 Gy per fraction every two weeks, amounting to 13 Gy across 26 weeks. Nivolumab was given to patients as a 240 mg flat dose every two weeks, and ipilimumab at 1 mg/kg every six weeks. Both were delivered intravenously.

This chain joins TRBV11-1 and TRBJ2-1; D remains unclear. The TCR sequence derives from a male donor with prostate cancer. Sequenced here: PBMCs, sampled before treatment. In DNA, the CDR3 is TGTGCCAGCAGCTCGGGCCGGGTTGAGCAGTTCTTC. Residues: CASSSGRVEQFF.